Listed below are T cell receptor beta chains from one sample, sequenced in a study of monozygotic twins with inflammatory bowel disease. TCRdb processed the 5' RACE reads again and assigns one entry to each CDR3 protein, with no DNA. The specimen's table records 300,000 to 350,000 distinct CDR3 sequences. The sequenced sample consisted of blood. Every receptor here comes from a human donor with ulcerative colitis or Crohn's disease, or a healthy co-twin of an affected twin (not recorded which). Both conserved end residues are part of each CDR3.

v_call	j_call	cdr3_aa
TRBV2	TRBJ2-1	CASSLGTSGRGNEQFF
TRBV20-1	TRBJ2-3	CSARPSTDTQYF
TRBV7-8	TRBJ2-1	CASSFDAVRIEQFF
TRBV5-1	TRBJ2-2	CASSTTAGTGAGELFF
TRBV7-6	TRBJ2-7	CASSQGQGGHEQYF
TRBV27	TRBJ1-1	CASAEVPYTEAFF
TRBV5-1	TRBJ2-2	CASSLGPSSSVAGELFF
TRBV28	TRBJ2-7	CASSSLGDILAYEQYF
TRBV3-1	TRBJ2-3	CASSQAGGPDTQYF
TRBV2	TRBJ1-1	CASKPRQGPEAFF
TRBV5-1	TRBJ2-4	CASSLEGPVAKNMQYF
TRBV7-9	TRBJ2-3	CASSRTSGGSRTDTQYF
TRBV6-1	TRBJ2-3	CASNPERPSTDTQYF
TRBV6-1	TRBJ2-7	CASSGGANRDRGYLGSSYEQYF
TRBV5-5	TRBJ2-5	CASSSTGGRQETQYF
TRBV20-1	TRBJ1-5	CSASGRLNQPQHF
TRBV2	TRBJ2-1	CASSTSPDSYNEQFF
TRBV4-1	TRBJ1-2	CASSPAWPSGQDYGYTF
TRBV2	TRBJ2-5	CASKRASGLQETQYF
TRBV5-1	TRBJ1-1	CASSLGKYTEAFF
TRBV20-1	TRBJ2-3	CSASPTGLAGADTQYF
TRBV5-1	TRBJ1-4	CASGSSSATNEKLFF
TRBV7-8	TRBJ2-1	CASSSRLAGYNEQFF
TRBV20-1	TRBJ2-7	CSASGRELHYEQYF
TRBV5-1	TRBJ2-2	CASSPGAPTGELFF
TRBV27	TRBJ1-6	CASSLTRSGQGAQSKSPLHF
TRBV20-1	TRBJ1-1	CSARGDRLNTEAFF
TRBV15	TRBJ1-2	CATSRDIIAGSYGYTF
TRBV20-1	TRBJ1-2	CSARDGQGARGYTF
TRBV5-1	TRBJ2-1	CASSFSADNEQFF
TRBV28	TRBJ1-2	CASRLGGTNGYTF
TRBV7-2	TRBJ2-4	CASSLEGGHKNIQYF
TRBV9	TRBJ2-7	CASSVGDTMNYEQYF
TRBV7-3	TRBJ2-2	CASSSRGQEGGTGELFF
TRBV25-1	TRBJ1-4	CASSEGNEKLFF
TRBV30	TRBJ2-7	CAWTPGSGPYEQYF
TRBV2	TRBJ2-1	CASRGDGGNNEQFF
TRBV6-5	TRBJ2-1	CASTGTRHNEQFF
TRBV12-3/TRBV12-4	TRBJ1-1	CASKGSGGRTEAFF
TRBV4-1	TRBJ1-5	CASSQVEGRVNQPQHF
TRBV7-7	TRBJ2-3	CASSLRRESTDTQYF
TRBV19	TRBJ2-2	CASRKGQAVNTGELFF
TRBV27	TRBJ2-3	CASSWTGGFTDTQYF